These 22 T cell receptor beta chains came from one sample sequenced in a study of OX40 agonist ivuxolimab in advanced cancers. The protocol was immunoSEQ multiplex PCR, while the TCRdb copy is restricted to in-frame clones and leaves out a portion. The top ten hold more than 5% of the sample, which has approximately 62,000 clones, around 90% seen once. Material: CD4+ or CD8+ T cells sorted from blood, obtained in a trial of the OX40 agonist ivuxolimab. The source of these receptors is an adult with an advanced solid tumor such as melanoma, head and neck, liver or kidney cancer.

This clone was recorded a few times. The CDR3 coding sequence is TGTGCCAGCAGTGAGGACAGGGGGCTTTACGAGCAGTACTTC. Its protein is CASSEDRGLYEQYF. V is TRBV6-1 and J is TRBJ2-7, with 11 positions matching TRBD1. The V gene end was trimmed by 3 bases and the J gene end by 4 bases; junction bases not matched to a gene: 2. The germline gives CDR1 MNHNS, CDR2 SASEGT. This CDR3 has 14 amino acids.

The CDR3 loop reads CAISETAGGPLHF. CDR3 DNA: TGTGCCATCAGTGAAACGGCCGGCGGGCCCCTCCACTTT. The chain links TRBV10-3 to TRBJ1-6; D remains ambiguous. CDR1 is ENHRY and CDR2 is SYGVKD in the germline V gene. This CDR3 comprises 13 residues. V lost 3 bases, J lost 13 bases, and 13 bases lay in between.

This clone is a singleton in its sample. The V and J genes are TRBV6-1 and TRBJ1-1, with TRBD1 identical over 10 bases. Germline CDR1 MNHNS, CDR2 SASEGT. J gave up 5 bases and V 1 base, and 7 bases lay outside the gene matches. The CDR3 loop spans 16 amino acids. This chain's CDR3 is CASSEGIGTGVTEAFF. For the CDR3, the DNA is TGTGCCAGCAGTGAAGGGATAGGGACAGGGGTTACTGAAGCTTTCTTT.

CDR3: CASRRGQTEAFF. The CDR3 region has the DNA TGTGCCAGCAGGAGAGGGCAGACTGAAGCTTTCTTT. The chain joins TRBV6-5 to TRBJ1-1, with D uncertain. This CDR3 has 12 residues. Looked up from germline, CDR1 is MNHEY and CDR2 is SVGAGI. Trimming left V 6 bases short and J 5 bases short, with 10 bases between.

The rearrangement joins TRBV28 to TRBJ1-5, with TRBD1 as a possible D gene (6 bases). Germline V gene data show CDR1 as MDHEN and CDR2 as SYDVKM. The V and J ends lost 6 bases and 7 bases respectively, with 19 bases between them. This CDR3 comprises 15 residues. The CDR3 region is CASRPTGYGSQPQHF. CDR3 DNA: TGTGCCAGCAGACCAACAGGGTATGGTAGCCAGCCCCAGCATTTT.

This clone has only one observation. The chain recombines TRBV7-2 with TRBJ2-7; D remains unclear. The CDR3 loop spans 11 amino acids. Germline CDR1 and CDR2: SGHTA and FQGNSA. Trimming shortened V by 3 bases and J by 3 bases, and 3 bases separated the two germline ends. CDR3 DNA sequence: TGTGCCAGCAGCTTCAACTACGAGCAGTACTTC. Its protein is CASSFNYEQYF.

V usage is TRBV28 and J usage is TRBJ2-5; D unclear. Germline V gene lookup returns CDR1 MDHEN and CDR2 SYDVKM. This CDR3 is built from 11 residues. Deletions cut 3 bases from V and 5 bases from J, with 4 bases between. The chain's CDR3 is CASSFFETQYF. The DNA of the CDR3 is TGTGCCAGCAGTTTCTTCGAGACCCAGTACTTC.

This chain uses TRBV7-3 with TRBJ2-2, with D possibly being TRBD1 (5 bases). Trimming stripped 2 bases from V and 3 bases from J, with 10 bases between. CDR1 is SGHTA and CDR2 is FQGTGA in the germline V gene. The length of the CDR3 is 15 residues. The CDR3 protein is CASSLDRSHTGELFF. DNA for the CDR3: TGTGCCAGCAGCTTAGACAGATCCCACACCGGGGAGCTGTTTTTT.

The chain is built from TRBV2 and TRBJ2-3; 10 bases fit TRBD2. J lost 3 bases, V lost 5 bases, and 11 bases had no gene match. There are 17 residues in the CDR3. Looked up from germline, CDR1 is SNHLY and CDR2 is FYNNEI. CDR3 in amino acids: CASSTPGLARDTDTQYF. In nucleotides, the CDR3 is TGTGCCAGCAGTACTCCGGGACTAGCGCGGGATACAGATACGCAGTATTTT.

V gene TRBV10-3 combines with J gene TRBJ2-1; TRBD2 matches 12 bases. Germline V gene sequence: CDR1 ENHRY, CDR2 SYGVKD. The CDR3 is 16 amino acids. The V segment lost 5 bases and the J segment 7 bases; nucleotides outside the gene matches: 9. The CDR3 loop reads CAISQTGTSGRNEQFF. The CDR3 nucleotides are TGTGCCATCAGTCAGACCGGGACTAGCGGGCGGAATGAGCAGTTCTTC.

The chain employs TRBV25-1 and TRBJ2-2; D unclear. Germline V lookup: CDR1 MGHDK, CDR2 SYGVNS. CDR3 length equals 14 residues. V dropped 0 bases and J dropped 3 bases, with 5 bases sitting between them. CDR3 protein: CASSEYRDTGELFF. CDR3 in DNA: TGTGCCAGCAGTGAATATCGGGACACCGGGGAGCTGTTTTTT.

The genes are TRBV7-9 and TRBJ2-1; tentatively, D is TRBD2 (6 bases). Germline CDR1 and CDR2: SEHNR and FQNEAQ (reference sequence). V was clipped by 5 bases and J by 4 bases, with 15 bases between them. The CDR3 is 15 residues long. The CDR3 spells CASSVGDSGYNEQFF. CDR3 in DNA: TGTGCCAGCAGCGTAGGGGACTCTGGGTACAATGAGCAGTTCTTC.

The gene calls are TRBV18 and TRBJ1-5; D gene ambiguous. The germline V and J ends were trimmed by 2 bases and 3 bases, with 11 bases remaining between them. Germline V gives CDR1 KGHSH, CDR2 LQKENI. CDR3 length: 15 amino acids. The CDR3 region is CASSPGGQDNQPQHF. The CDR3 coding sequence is TGTGCCAGCTCACCAGGAGGGCAGGACAATCAGCCCCAGCATTTT.

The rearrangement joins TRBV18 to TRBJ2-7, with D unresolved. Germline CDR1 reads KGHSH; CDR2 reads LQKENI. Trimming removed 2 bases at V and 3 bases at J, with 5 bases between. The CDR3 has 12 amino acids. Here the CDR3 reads CASSPNYYEQYF. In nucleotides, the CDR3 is TGTGCCAGCTCACCAAACTACTACGAGCAGTACTTC.

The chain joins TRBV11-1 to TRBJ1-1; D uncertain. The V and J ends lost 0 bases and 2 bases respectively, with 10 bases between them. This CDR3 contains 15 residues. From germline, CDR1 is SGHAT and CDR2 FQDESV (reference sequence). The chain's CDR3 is CASSLASPVNTEAFF. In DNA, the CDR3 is TGTGCCAGCAGCTTAGCCTCCCCAGTTAACACTGAAGCTTTCTTT.

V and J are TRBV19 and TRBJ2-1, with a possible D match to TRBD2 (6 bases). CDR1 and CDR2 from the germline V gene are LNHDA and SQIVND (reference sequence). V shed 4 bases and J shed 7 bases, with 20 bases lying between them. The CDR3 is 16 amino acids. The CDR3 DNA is TGTGCCAGTAGTAACCGATTGACGGGAGCTCGTAATGAGCAGTTCTTC. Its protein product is CASSNRLTGARNEQFF.

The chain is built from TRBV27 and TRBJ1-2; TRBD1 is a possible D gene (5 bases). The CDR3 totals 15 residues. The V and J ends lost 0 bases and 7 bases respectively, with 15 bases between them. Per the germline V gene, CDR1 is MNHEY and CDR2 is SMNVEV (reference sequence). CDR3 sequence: CASSLSRGASGGYTF. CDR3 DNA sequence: TGTGCCAGCAGTTTATCGCGCGGGGCGTCTGGTGGCTACACCTTC.

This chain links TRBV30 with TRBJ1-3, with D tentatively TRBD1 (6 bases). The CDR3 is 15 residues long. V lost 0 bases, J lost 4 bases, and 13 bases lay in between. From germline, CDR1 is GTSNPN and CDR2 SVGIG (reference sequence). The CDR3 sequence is CAWSVLSGVGNTIYF. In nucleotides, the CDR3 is TGTGCCTGGAGTGTACTATCAGGGGTCGGAAACACCATATATTTT.

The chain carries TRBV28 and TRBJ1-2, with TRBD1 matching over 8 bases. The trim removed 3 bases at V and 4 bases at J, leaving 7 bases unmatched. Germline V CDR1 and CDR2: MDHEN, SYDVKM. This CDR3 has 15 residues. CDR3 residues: CASSFQTTGAYGYTF. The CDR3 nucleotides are TGTGCCAGCAGTTTCCAAACGACAGGGGCCTATGGCTACACCTTC.

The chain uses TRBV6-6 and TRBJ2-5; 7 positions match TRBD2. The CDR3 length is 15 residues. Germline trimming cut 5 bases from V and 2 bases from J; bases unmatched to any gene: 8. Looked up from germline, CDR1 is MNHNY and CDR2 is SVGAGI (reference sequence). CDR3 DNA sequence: TGTGCCAGCAGTCCCTGGGGTAGCGGGCAAGAGACCCAGTACTTC. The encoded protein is CASSPWGSGQETQYF.

The CDR3 spells CASSESVGQGSIFNQPQHF. As DNA, the CDR3 is TGCGCCAGCAGTGAGAGTGTCGGACAGGGCTCCATTTTCAATCAGCCCCAGCATTTT. The rearrangement joins TRBV10-1 to TRBJ1-5; TRBD1 matches at 8 bases. The CDR3 totals 19 residues. J lost 3 bases, V lost 2 bases, and 15 bases had no gene match. CDR1 and CDR2 (germline): WNHNN, SYGVQD (reference sequence).

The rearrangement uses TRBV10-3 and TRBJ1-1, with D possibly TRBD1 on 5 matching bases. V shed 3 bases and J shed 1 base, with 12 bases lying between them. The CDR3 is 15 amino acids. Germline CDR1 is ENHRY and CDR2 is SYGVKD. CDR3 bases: TGTGCCATCAGTGACAGGGACGGACCGAACACTGAAGCTTTCTTT. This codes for CAISDRDGPNTEAFF.